The source of this T cell receptor (beta chain) is a study of cytomegalovirus exposure and HLA in healthy donors. As for this clone: Its antigen is currently unknown.

The germline gives CDR1 SGHRS, CDR2 YFSETQ. The CDR3 loop spans 16 amino acids. V was shortened by 5 bases and J by 5 bases, with 22 bases between the two germline ends. Study outcomes and limitations: Relative to equally common others, HLA-associated TCR beta chains showed greater clonal expansion in a later analysis. TRBV6-2, TRBV6-3 and some other V segments were unresolvable in 87-base-pair reads.

Primers: 60 Vbeta forward and 13 Jbeta reverse. As handled by the study authors: An analysis that came later counted tens of millions of unique TCR beta chains, around 12 million shared. Measured with immunoSEQ multiplex PCR; TCRdb has only the in-frame clones, and not every one. The V and J calls and the clone size are those of that table, but D and trimming were determined from the DNA. This sample has tens of thousands of clones, with 81% found just once. The origin of this receptor is a girl aged 2 to 9 in good health and CMV-seropositive. The chain recombines TRBV5-1 with TRBJ1-1; the D gene is possibly TRBD1 (5 bases). Material: PBMCs. The CDR3 here is CASRPTTGNVGTEAFF. The CDR3 DNA sequence: TGCGCCAGCAGACCGACAACAGGTAACGTGGGTACTGAAGCTTTCTTT.